The clone carrying this T cell receptor (beta chain) was picked up many times. Its specificity is unknown. Sequencing ends 3 residues short of the CDR3 end; the germline J gene provides the rest. This sample stems from a study of T cell clonality in common variable immunodeficiency. Study observations and caveats: Reportedly, TCR beta sequences from common variable immunodeficiency showed fewer deletions and N-nucleotide insertions.

The length of the CDR3 is 14 residues. The V gene lost 1 base and the J gene lost 0 bases, with 7 bases spanning the gap. Germline V CDR1 and CDR2: SGHTA, FQGNSA. All CVID subjects were on immunoglobulin replacement for at least one year. Method: immunoSEQ multiplex PCR; TCRdb's copy keeps in-frame clones and lacks some. This table holds about 19,000 clones with no singletons; the top ten claim 24%. Sequenced: peripheral blood mononuclear cells. The chain combines TRBV7-2 with TRBJ2-7; D is uncertain. The sequence was collected from a human donor with common variable immunodeficiency. This chain's CDR3 is CASSLVPGSYEQYF. The DNA read from the CDR3 is TGTGCCAGCAGCTTAGTTCCGGGCTCCTACGAG.